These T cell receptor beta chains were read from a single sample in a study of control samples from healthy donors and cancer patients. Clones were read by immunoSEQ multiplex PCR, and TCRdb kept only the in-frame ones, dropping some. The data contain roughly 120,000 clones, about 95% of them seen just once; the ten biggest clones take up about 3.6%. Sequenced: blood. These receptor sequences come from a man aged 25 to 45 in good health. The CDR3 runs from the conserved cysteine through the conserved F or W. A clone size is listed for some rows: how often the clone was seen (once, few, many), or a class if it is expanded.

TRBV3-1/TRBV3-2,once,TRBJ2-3,CASSQAGGTLTDTQYF
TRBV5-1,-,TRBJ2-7,CASSLFPGTLAPYEQYF
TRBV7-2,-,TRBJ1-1,CASSLASGAGNTEAFF
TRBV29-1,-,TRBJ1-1,CSDESRGRNTEAFF
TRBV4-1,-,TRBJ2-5,CASSQARGRETQYF
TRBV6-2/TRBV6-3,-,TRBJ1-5,CASSYWWDQPQHF
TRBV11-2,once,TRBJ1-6,CASSRLRGKTNDISPLHF
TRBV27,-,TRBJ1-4,CASRQHSVIKEKLFF
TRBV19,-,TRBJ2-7,CASSPSADSYEQYF
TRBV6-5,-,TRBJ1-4,CASRTYRGTNEKLFF
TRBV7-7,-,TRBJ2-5,CASSPVATGAAETQYF
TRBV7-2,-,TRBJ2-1,CASSRLYRRGSNEQFF
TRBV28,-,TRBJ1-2,CASSLQTGGFLRQGTHYGYTF
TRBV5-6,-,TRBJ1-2,CASSLDGRGYGYTF
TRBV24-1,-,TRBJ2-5,CATSDWRGGETQYF
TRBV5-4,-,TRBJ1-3,CASSLGGSISGNTIYF
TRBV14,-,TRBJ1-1,CASSTTGGDTEAFF
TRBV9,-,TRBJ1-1,CASSPRIGTGATEAFF
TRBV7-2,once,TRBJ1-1,CASSLASGGKRKAFF
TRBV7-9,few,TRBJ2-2,CASSSGTSGGSGELFF
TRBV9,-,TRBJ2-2,CASSVATGIRTGELFF
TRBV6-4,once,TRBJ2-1,CASSDNNRNEQFF
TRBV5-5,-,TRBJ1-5,CASSWNTGQPQHF
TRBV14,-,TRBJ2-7,CASSHPWTGGPYEQYF
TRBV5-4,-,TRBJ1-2,CASSRGQGGYGYTF
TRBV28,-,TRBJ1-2,CASFSQRTTNYGYTF
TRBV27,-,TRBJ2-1,CASSLRGDEQFF
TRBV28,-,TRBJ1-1,CASSAPMTGWYTEAFF
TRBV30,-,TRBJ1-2,CAWSVIRNGYTF
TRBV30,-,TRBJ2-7,CAWTDSYEQYF
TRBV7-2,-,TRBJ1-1,CASSFNLQNTEAFF
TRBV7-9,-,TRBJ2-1,CASSSPSPGQGHEQFF
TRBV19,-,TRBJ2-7,CASSVRDRAYEQYF
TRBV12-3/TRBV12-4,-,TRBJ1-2,CASSSDRLGGYTF
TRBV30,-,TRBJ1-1,CAWSFRSTGGTEAFF
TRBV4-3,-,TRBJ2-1,CASSQAGLAGMYNEQFF
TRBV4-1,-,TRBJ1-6,CASSRTGTDGNSPLHF
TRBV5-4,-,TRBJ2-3,CASSLAPGWYDSGTDTQYF
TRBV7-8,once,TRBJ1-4,CASSLVGGSGEKLFF
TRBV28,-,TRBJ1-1,CASSRRTANTEAFF
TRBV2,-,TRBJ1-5,CASARDNQPQHF
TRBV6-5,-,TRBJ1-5,CASRTASGGQPQHF
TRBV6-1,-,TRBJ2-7,CASSEAGTEAYEQYF
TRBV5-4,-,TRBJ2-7,CASSHSGGDYEQYF
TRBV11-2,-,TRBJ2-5,CASSFRRETQYF